The next 12 T cell receptor beta chains were all read from a single sample in a study of response to subunit inactivated influenza vaccine. TCRdb reprocessed the RT-PCR reads via MiXCR and lists one record per CDR3 protein. This sample has roughly 550,000 distinct CDR3 sequences, with around 21% found just once. These records were also assigned to another study, of T cells expressing NK-cell markers. According to that study: Generation of TCR beta cDNA was performed by 5'RACE template switching incorporating UMIs.

The sequences come from CD4+ T cells sorted from PBMCs, collected about 12 days after vaccination. These receptors all stem from a man aged 45-65 years who received an inactivated influenza vaccine.

This rearrangement joins TRBV6-5 to TRBJ1-1; unclear D gene. Trimming stripped 0 bases from V and 1 base from J, with 9 bases between. CDR1 MNHEY and CDR2 SVGAGI come from the germline V gene. This CDR3 has 15 amino acids. Written as DNA, the CDR3 is TGTGCCAGCAGTTACTCTTCGGCCTCGAACACTGAAGCTTTCTTT. As protein: CASSYSSASNTEAFF.

The V and J genes are TRBV5-1 and TRBJ2-1; 9 bases are a match to TRBD1. This CDR3 contains 16 residues. J gave up 4 bases and V 4 bases, and 9 bases lay outside the gene matches. The germline V gene encodes CDR1 SGHRS and CDR2 YFSETQ. CDR3 DNA sequence: TGCGCCAGCAGCCCAGGACAGGGGTCCTTATACAATGAGCAGTTCTTC. This gives the protein CASSPGQGSLYNEQFF.

This clonotype appeared a few times. The chain couples TRBV5-1 to TRBJ2-3, with a weak D call TRBD2 (5 bases). Deletions cut 3 bases from V and 2 bases from J, with 13 bases between. The length of the CDR3 is 15 residues. Per germline, CDR1 SGHRS and CDR2 YFSETQ. CDR3 in amino acids: CASSSRGRYTDTQYF. The CDR3 nucleotides read TGCGCCAGCAGCTCCCGGGGTCGATACACAGATACGCAGTATTTT.

This rearrangement joins TRBV12-3 or TRBV12-4 to TRBJ2-1; TRBD2 matches at 14 bases. The trim removed 5 bases at V and 7 bases at J, leaving 7 bases unmatched. This CDR3 is 16 amino acids long. CDR3 bases: TGTGCCAGCAGTAGGGCCGGGACTAGCGGGAGTAATGAGCAGTTCTTC. Residues: CASSRAGTSGSNEQFF.

The chain uses TRBV12-3 or TRBV12-4 and TRBJ1-2; 10 bases are shared with TRBD1. The CDR3 totals 14 residues. With V trimmed by 6 bases and J by 4 bases, 5 bases remained unmatched. CDR3 amino acids: CASREGQGPYGYTF. The DNA of the CDR3 is TGTGCCAGCAGAGAGGGACAGGGGCCCTATGGCTACACCTTC.

CDR3 residues: CASSKQGIAGELFF. As DNA, the CDR3 is TGTGCCAGCAGTAAACAGGGTATCGCCGGGGAGCTGTTTTTT. The J gene is TRBJ2-2, the V gene TRBV6-2 or TRBV6-3; D is possibly TRBD1 (6 bases). V was clipped by 5 bases and J by 6 bases, with 13 bases between them. The length of the CDR3 is 14 residues. CDR1 MNHEY and CDR2 SVGEGT come from the germline V gene.

In its sample, this clonotype was seen a few times. V usage is TRBV6-6 and J usage is TRBJ1-2, with 7 bases fitting TRBD1. The CDR3 is made up of 13 amino acids. V was pared by 7 bases and J by 4 bases, with 6 bases of the junction left unmatched. Germline V gene lookup returns CDR1 MNHNY and CDR2 SVGAGI (reference sequence). This chain's CDR3 is CASIQGVAYGYTF. The CDR3 DNA reads as TGTGCCAGCATCCAGGGGGTCGCCTATGGCTACACCTTC.

This clonotype was found many times. The chain employs TRBV7-9 and TRBJ2-1; no firm D call. CDR3 length: 12 residues. Germline V gives CDR1 SEHNR, CDR2 FQNEAQ (reference sequence). V shed 5 bases and J shed 0 bases, with 2 bases lying between them. The CDR3 protein is CASSPSYNEQFF. The DNA for the CDR3 is TGTGCCAGCAGCCCCTCCTACAATGAGCAGTTCTTC.

The CDR3 loop reads CASSASGGFNEQFF. CDR3 sequence (DNA): TGTGCCAGCAGTGCTAGCGGGGGGTTCAATGAGCAGTTCTTC. The chain is built from TRBV2 and TRBJ2-1; 11 positions agree with TRBD2. Trimming at V came to 4 bases and at J to 6 bases, leaving 2 bases not matched to a gene. The CDR3 contains 14 residues. The germline gives CDR1 SNHLY, CDR2 FYNNEI.

The gene calls are TRBV10-3 and TRBJ2-3, with D possibly matching TRBD1 (5 bases). Trimming took off 3 bases at V and 2 bases at J, with 21 bases between the two ends. CDR3 length equals 18 residues. Germline lookup yields CDR1 ENHRY and CDR2 SYGVKD. The CDR3 loop reads CAISEPVGAQETTDTQYF. In nucleotides, the CDR3 is TGTGCCATCAGTGAACCGGTTGGGGCCCAGGAGACCACAGATACGCAGTATTTT.

V usage is TRBV4-3 and J usage is TRBJ2-3; 7 bases are a match to TRBD1. Germline CDR1 is LGHNA and CDR2 is YSLEER. Losses at the gene ends were 0 bases for V and 3 bases for J; bases not matched to a gene: 6. This CDR3 has 16 amino acids. CDR3 nucleotides: TGCGCCAGCAGCCAAGAAAGGGGGCTAAGGACAGATACGCAGTATTTT. Translated: CASSQERGLRTDTQYF.

The chain carries TRBV6-2 or TRBV6-3 and TRBJ1-5, with D possibly matching TRBD1 (6 bases). Germline assignment: CDR1 MNHEY and CDR2 SVGEGT. The CDR3 has 15 amino acids. V shed 0 bases and J shed 6 bases, with 12 bases lying between them. DNA of the CDR3: TGTGCCAGCAGTTACTCAGGGGGGACGGGTCAGCCCCAGCATTTT. The encoded protein is CASSYSGGTGQPQHF.